One and the same sample provided the 30 T cell receptor beta chains below, sequenced in a study of T cell clones after liver transplantation. The assay was immunoSEQ multiplex PCR, and TCRdb's table has in-frame clones only and misses some. This table holds 65,000 to 90,000 clones, about nine tenths found once. The source material was CD4+ T cells from blood, sampled before liver transplant. These receptor sequences come from a human donor who received a liver transplant.

V gene TRBV6-4 combines with J gene TRBJ2-2; D ambiguous. There are 15 residues in the CDR3. The germline gives CDR1 MRHNA, CDR2 SNTAGT. The V end lost 6 bases, the J end lost 0 bases, and 11 bases lay between the germline ends. The CDR3 coding sequence is TGTGCCAGCAGCCCCCAGCAAACGAACACCGGGGAGCTGTTTTTT. Its protein product is CASSPQQTNTGELFF.

The rearrangement joins TRBV7-9 to TRBJ2-1; 9 bases align to TRBD2. CDR3 length: 15 amino acids. Germline loops: CDR1 SEHNR, CDR2 FQNEAQ (reference sequence). V was clipped by 8 bases and J by 8 bases; unmatched bases: 13. The CDR3 loop reads CASFRRREGGDEQFF. DNA for the CDR3: TGTGCCAGCTTCCGTAGGCGGGAGGGCGGGGATGAGCAGTTCTTC.

This chain links TRBV5-1 with TRBJ2-1; D is perhaps TRBD1 or TRBD2 (7 bases each). The germline V and J ends were trimmed by 7 bases and 7 bases, with 15 bases remaining between them. The CDR3 covers 13 residues. The germline gives CDR1 SGHRS, CDR2 YFSETQ. CDR3 bases: TGCGCCAGCGATTCAGGGGGAGGGAATGAGCAGTTCTTC. Translating gives CASDSGGGNEQFF.

CDR3 amino acids: CASSQGGLTGQMNTEAFF. As DNA, the CDR3 is TGCGCCAGCAGCCAAGGAGGATTAACGGGACAGATGAACACTGAAGCTTTCTTT. The chain combines TRBV4-1 with TRBJ1-1; 7 nucleotides line up with TRBD1. Trimming cost V 1 base and J 0 bases; bases outside gene matches: 11. CDR3 length equals 18 residues. The germline gives CDR1 MGHRA, CDR2 YSYEKL.

The chain has TRBV27 and TRBJ1-1; D is undetermined. The CDR3 consists of 13 residues. V was trimmed by 5 bases and J by 1 base, leaving 8 bases between them. Germline V gene sequence: CDR1 MNHEY, CDR2 SMNVEV (reference sequence). The CDR3 is CASSQTQNTEAFF. In DNA, the CDR3 is TGTGCCAGCAGTCAGACTCAGAACACTGAAGCTTTCTTT.

J is TRBJ2-1 and V is TRBV5-8; D gene uncertain. The germline V gene has CDR1 SGHTS and CDR2 YDEGEE. The CDR3 is 14 residues long. Trimming shortened V by 2 bases and J by 10 bases, and 16 bases separated the two germline ends. This CDR3 reads CASSFPLGPREQFF. The CDR3 region has the DNA TGTGCCAGCAGCTTCCCTCTAGGCCCCCGGGAGCAGTTCTTC.

The V call is TRBV7-8, the J call TRBJ2-7; TRBD2 might be the D (6 bases). Trimming shortened V by 6 bases and J by 6 bases, and 12 bases separated the two germline ends. The CDR3 has 12 amino acids. Germline CDR1 reads SGHVS; CDR2 reads FQNEAQ. The CDR3 DNA follows: TGTGCCAGCAGTTTCGGGGGTGGCGAGCAGTACTTC. Amino acids: CASSFGGGEQYF.

The rearrangement uses TRBV7-3 and TRBJ2-1, with TRBD2 matching over 10 bases. V dropped 2 bases and J dropped 6; count of bases not matched to a gene: 10. The CDR3 runs 17 residues. Looked up from germline, CDR1 is SGHTA and CDR2 is FQGTGA. The CDR3 spells CASSLGAGGPSGNEQFF. The CDR3, as DNA: TGTGCCAGCAGCTTAGGAGCGGGAGGGCCCTCGGGCAATGAGCAGTTCTTC.

In this sample, this clone turned up once. This sequence joins TRBV6-1 and TRBJ1-1, with D unresolved. The CDR3 covers 12 residues. Between the trimmed V and J ends, which lost 6 bases and 3 bases, there was a span of 8 bases. CDR1 MNHNS and CDR2 SASEGT come from the germline V gene. The CDR3 reads CASSRGDTEAFF. The DNA of the CDR3 is TGTGCCAGCAGCCGAGGAGACACTGAAGCTTTCTTT.

V is TRBV7-3 and J is TRBJ2-1, with D tentatively TRBD1 (6 bases). V lost 3 bases to trimming and J lost 1 base, with 16 bases between them. Looked up from germline, CDR1 is SGHTA and CDR2 is FQGTGA. This CDR3 has 17 amino acids. CDR3 coding DNA: TGTGCCAGCAGCTTGGGGTTGCAGGGGCTGTCCTACAATGAGCAGTTCTTC. Translating gives CASSLGLQGLSYNEQFF.

V gene TRBV5-7 combines with J gene TRBJ2-5; D is undetermined. Being an ORF, TRBV5-7 has a function that is uncertain. Trimming took off 2 bases at V and 4 bases at J, with 12 bases between the two ends. The CDR3 sequence is 14 residues long. CDR3 in DNA: TGTGCCAGCAGCTTATTTATAGCCCCAGAGACCCAGTACTTC. Its protein is CASSLFIAPETQYF.

The rearrangement joins TRBV29-1 to TRBJ2-3; 7 bases line up with TRBD2. In germline, CDR1 is SQVTM, CDR2 ANQGSEA. This CDR3 has 15 residues. Germline trimming cut 1 base from V and 4 bases from J; bases unmatched to any gene: 8. In nucleotides, the CDR3 is TGCAGCGTTGAAGGTGGCTCCAGCGGGGCAGATACGCAGTATTTT. Its translation is CSVEGGSSGADTQYF.

V usage is TRBV14 and J usage is TRBJ2-7; TRBD2 aligns across 10 bases. Trimming took 3 bases from V and 6 from J; bases not matched to a gene: 11. Germline V gene lookup returns CDR1 SGHDN and CDR2 FVKESK. The CDR3 contains 16 residues. The CDR3 region has the DNA TGTGCCAGCAGCCATTCCGGCAGGCTAGCGGGAGTCGAGCAGTACTTC. The encoded protein is CASSHSGRLAGVEQYF.

The J gene is TRBJ1-3, the V gene TRBV6-5; D is unclear. V lost 1 base and J 0 bases, leaving 10 bases between the germline ends. Per germline, CDR1 MNHEY and CDR2 SVGAGI. This CDR3 comprises 16 residues. The CDR3 is CASSYFPESSGNTIYF. CDR3 coding DNA: TGTGCCAGCAGTTACTTTCCAGAGAGCTCTGGAAACACCATATATTTT.

V usage is TRBV5-1 and J usage is TRBJ2-7; D possibly uses TRBD1 or TRBD2 (6 bases each). CDR1 is SGHRS and CDR2 is YFSETQ in the germline V gene. V shed 3 bases and J shed 2 bases, with 30 bases lying between them. This CDR3 has 20 amino acids. CDR3 amino acids: CASSSTEGGVSVALTYEQYF. DNA of the CDR3: TGCGCCAGCAGCTCGACGGAGGGGGGAGTAAGCGTAGCTTTAACCTACGAGCAGTACTTC.

The rearrangement uses TRBV2 and TRBJ2-1; 12 bases line up with TRBD2. Germline trimming cut 2 bases from V and 8 bases from J; bases unmatched to any gene: 4. The CDR3 contains 15 residues. CDR1 and CDR2 (germline): SNHLY, FYNNEI. CDR3 coding DNA: TGTGCCAGCAGTGAACTAGCGGGAGGGTTGGATGAGCAGTTCTTC. Amino acid sequence: CASSELAGGLDEQFF.

The V and J genes are TRBV5-4 and TRBJ2-7; 7 bases line up with TRBD2. Trimming cost V 1 base and J 6 bases; bases outside gene matches: 10. This CDR3 comprises 15 residues. CDR1 is SGHNT, CDR2 YYREEE, per germline (reference sequence). CDR3 residues: CASSLSWREPGEQYF. The CDR3 DNA reads TGTGCCAGCAGCTTGAGTTGGCGGGAGCCTGGCGAGCAGTACTTC.

The V and J genes are TRBV11-3 and TRBJ2-7, with 8 bases that match TRBD2. Germline trimming cut 5 bases from V and 2 bases from J; bases unmatched to any gene: 8. The CDR3 length is 15 residues. Germline V CDR1 and CDR2: SGHNT, YENEEA. CDR3 nucleotides: TGTGCCAGCAGCATACCAGCGGGGGCAGCCTACGAGCAGTACTTC. Translating gives CASSIPAGAAYEQYF.

In DNA form, the CDR3 reads TGTGCCAGCAGCGTAGGGACTTCTGGGGCCAACGTCCTGACTTTC. Translation gives CASSVGTSGANVLTF. The chain links TRBV9 to TRBJ2-6, with TRBD2 as a possible D gene (5 bases). The length of the CDR3 is 15 residues. Germline CDR1 reads SGDLS; CDR2 reads YYNGEE. V shed 0 bases and J shed 1 base, with 5 bases lying between them.

This chain links TRBV30 with TRBJ1-1; no firm D call. The CDR3 is 13 residues long. The V end was cut by 0 bases, the J end by 1 base, with 6 bases between. CDR1 is GTSNPN, CDR2 SVGIG, per germline (reference sequence). DNA for the CDR3: TGTGCCTGGAGTGTTTACCAGAACACTGAAGCTTTCTTT. This gives the protein CAWSVYQNTEAFF.

This chain connects TRBV5-6 to TRBJ2-1; 7 nucleotides match TRBD1. The CDR3 runs 16 residues. V gave up 2 bases and J gave up 6 bases; unmatched junction bases: 11. Germline V gene lookup returns CDR1 SGHDT and CDR2 YYEEEE. This CDR3 is CASSFPGGAISNEQFF. The DNA of the CDR3 is TGTGCCAGCAGCTTCCCAGGGGGTGCTATCTCCAATGAGCAGTTCTTC.

This chain uses TRBV7-2 with TRBJ1-5; D ambiguous. Germline loops: CDR1 SGHTA, CDR2 FQGNSA. V dropped 2 bases and J dropped 0 bases, with 8 bases sitting between them. This CDR3 spans 15 amino acids. The CDR3 loop is CASSLTSNSNQPQHF. CDR3 sequence (DNA): TGTGCCAGCAGCTTAACCAGCAATAGCAATCAGCCCCAGCATTTT.

The sample holds a few counts of this clone. The chain recombines TRBV11-3 with TRBJ2-1; D unclear. V was trimmed by 1 base and J by 2 bases, leaving 9 bases between them. Germline V lookup: CDR1 SGHNT, CDR2 YENEEA. CDR3 length equals 15 residues. DNA for the CDR3: TGTGCCAGCAGCTTAGGTTCATTTACCTACAATGAGCAGTTCTTC. This encodes CASSLGSFTYNEQFF.

The V gene is TRBV15, the J gene TRBJ1-3, with D unclear. The ends were cut back, 0 bases at V and 7 bases at J, with 10 bases in the middle. CDR1 and CDR2 (germline): LNHNV, YYDKDF (reference sequence). The CDR3 is 14 residues long. CDR3 sequence (DNA): TGTGCCACCAGCAGAGATCCTAACGACAACACCATATATTTT. Its translation: CATSRDPNDNTIYF. Complete variable domain (other parts from reference TRBV15 and TRBJ1-3): DAMVIQNPRYQVTQFGKPVTLSCSQTLNHNVMYWYQQKSSQAPKLLFHYYDKDFNNEADTPDNFQSRRPNTSFCFLDIRSPGLGDTAMYLCATSRDPNDNTIYFGEGSWLTVV.

The chain is built from TRBV30 and TRBJ2-1; D unclear. The CDR3 covers 12 residues. Germline V CDR1 and CDR2: GTSNPN, SVGIG (reference sequence). Trimming took off 3 bases at V and 5 bases at J, with 8 bases between the two ends. The CDR3 nucleotides read TGTGCCTGGAGCCCTCCCCACAATGAGCAGTTCTTC. Its translation: CAWSPPHNEQFF.

This sequence joins TRBV2 and TRBJ1-2, with no clear D. The germline V and J ends were trimmed by 4 bases and 2 bases, with 14 bases remaining between them. CDR1 SNHLY and CDR2 FYNNEI come from the germline V gene. The CDR3 loop spans 15 amino acids. CDR3 sequence (DNA): TGTGCCAGCAGTGGGTTAACAGTTCTCAACTATGGCTACACCTTC. It encodes CASSGLTVLNYGYTF.

Comments on this clone: One end of the junction fails to match germline, which may point to a read error. The J gene is TRBJ2-5, the V gene TRBV7-7; 10 positions agree with TRBD1. CDR1 SSHAT and CDR2 FNYEAQ come from the germline V gene (reference sequence). CDR3 size: 15 residues. The CDR3 loop reads CASSLRQGAGETQYF. The CDR3 coding sequence is TGTGCTAGCAGCCTGAGACAGGGGGCAGGTGAGACCCAGTACTTC.

The V call is TRBV5-1, the J call TRBJ2-1; D may match TRBD1 or TRBD2 (5 bases each). Germline CDR1 reads SGHRS; CDR2 reads YFSETQ. The V and J ends lost 0 bases and 4 bases respectively, with 14 bases between them. The CDR3 is 16 amino acids. The CDR3 spells CASSLAGPGPYNEQFF. Here the CDR3 DNA reads TGCGCCAGCAGCTTGGCGGGGCCAGGCCCTTACAATGAGCAGTTCTTC.

The rearrangement uses TRBV7-2 and TRBJ1-2; no clear D. V was trimmed by 3 bases and J by 8 bases, leaving 7 bases between them. The CDR3 has 11 amino acids. Per the germline V gene, CDR1 is SGHTA and CDR2 is FQGNSA. The CDR3 bases are TGTGCCAGCAGCTTCGCCGGAGGCTACACCTTC. Translating gives CASSFAGGYTF.

The chain employs TRBV5-4 and TRBJ2-2; D might be TRBD2 (6 bases). With 0 bases removed from V and 1 base from J, the gap between germline ends came to 10 bases. The germline CDR1 and CDR2 sequences are SGHNT and YYREEE (reference sequence). The CDR3 has 16 amino acids. DNA of the CDR3: TGTGCCAGCAGCTTGGGTCCTAGCGAGAACACCGGGGAGCTGTTTTTT. This translates into CASSLGPSENTGELFF.